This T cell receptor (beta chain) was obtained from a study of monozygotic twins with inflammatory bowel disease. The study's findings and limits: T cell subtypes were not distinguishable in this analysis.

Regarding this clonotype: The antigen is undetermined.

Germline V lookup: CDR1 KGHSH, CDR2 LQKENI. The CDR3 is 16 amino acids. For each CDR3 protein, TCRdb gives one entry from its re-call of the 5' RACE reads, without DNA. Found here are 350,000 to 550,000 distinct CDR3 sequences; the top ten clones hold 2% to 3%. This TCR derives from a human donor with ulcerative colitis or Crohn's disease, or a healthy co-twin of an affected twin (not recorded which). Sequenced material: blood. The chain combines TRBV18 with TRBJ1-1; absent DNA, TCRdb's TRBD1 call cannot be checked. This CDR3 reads CASSYTPGQQNTEAFF.